This T cell receptor beta chain was sequenced in a study of T-cell memory formation after mild COVID-19. Via MiXCR, TCRdb re-called the 5' RACE reads, giving one row per CDR3 protein. This sample has approximately 180,000 distinct CDR3 sequences; roughly 16% occur once, and the top ten carry around 1.9%. Findings and caveats of the study: Detection of some responders pre-infection suggested pre-existing cross-reactive memory T cells participated. Clones which contracted sat mainly in CM and EM if CD4+, and in EMRA if CD8+.

Germline V gives CDR1 SGHVS, CDR2 FQNEAQ. CDR3 length: 18 amino acids. V lost 7 bases and J lost 3; bases outside the gene matches: 18. This clonotype has a handful of counts. Its antigen is unidentified. This chain uses TRBV7-8 with TRBJ2-7, with TRBD2 matching 10 bases. The source of this sequence is an adult woman who had mild COVID-19 (a few samples of this study predate the infection). Cell type and time point are not known. The sequenced sample consisted of PBMCs or a T cell subset sorted from them (not recorded which). The CDR3 DNA sequence: TGTGCCAGCACCTCAAAGAGGGCACTAGCGGGAAAGGTCTACGAGCAGTACTTC. This sequence encodes CASTSKRALAGKVYEQYF.